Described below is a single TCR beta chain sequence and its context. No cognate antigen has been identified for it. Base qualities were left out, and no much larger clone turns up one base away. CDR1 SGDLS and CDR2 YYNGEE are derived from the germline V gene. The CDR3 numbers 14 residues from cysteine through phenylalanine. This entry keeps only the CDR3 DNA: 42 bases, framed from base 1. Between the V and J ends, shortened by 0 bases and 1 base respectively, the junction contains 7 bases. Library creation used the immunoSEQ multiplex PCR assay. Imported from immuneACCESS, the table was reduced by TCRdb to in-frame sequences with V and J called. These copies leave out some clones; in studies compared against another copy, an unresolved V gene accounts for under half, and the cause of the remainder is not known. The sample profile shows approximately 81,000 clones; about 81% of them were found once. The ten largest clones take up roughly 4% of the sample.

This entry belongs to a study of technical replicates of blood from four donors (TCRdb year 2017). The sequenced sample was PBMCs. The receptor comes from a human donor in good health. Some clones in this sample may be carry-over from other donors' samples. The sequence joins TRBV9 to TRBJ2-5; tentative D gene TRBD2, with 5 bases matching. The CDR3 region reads CASSVDGLQETQYF. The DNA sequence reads TGTGCCAGCAGCGTAGATGGACTCCAAGAGACCCAGTACTTC.